The clone carrying this T cell receptor (beta chain) showed up many times. This record belongs to a study of T cells in Graves' hyperthyroidism and ophthalmopathy. It was RNA transcripts that yielded the amplified TCR beta CDR3 regions. First-round RT-PCR of the TCR CDR3 relied on the HTBI primer set. A single record per CDR3 protein comes from TCRdb applying MiXCR to the multiplex PCR reads. The table records about 210,000 distinct CDR3 sequences, roughly 15% of them present only once. From germline, CDR1 is MDHEN and CDR2 SYDVKM. Losses at the gene ends were 5 bases for V and 5 bases for J; bases not matched to a gene: 11. CDR3 length equals 16 residues.

This chain joins TRBV28 and TRBJ1-4, with 7 bases fitting TRBD1. The receptor was isolated from a man in his forties or fifties with Graves' hyperthyroidism. The sample consisted of blood. The CDR3 nucleotides are TGTGCCAGCAGTGTCCACAGGGGCGGGGAGAATGAAAAACTGTTTTTT. Its protein product is CASSVHRGGENEKLFF.